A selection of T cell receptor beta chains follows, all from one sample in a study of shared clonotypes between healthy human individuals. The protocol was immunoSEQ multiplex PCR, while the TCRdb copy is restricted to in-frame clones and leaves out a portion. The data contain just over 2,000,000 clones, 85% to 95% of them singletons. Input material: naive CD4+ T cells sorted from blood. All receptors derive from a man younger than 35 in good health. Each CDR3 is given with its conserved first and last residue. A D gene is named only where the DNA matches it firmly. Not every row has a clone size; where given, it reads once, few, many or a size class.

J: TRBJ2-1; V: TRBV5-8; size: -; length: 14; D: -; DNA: TGTGCCGGATTGTCTACTCGCTCCTACAATGAGCAGTTCTTC; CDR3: CAGLSTRSYNEQFF
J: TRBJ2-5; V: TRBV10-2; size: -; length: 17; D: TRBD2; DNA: TGCGCCAGCAGCTTACTAGCGGGGGGGTTCTTGCAAGAGACCCAGTACTTC; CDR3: CASSLLAGGFLQETQYF
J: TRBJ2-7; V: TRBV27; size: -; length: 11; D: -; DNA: TGTGCCAGCACCGGGGGGCTGGAGCAGTACTTC; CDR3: CASTGGLEQYF
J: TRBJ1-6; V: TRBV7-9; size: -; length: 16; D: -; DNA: TGTGCCAGCAGAGACGGACCGAGCTCCTATAATTCACCCCTCCACTTT; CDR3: CASRDGPSSYNSPLHF
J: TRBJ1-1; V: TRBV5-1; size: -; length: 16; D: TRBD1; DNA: TGCGCCAGCAGCTTGTCGTGGCAGGGGGCGGGTACTGAAGCTTTCTTT; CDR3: CASSLSWQGAGTEAFF
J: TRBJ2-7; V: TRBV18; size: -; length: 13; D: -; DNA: TGTGCCAGCTCACCCTCGGCAGCCCATGAGCAGTACTTC; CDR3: CASSPSAAHEQYF
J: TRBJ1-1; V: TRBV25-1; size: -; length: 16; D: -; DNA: TGTGCCAGCAGTGAATATTTTCCGAATATGAACACTGAAGCTTTCTTT; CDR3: CASSEYFPNMNTEAFF
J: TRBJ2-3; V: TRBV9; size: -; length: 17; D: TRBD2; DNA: TGTGCCAGCAGCGTAGGGGCGGGAGGGCCCTCCACAGATACGCAGTATTTT; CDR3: CASSVGAGGPSTDTQYF
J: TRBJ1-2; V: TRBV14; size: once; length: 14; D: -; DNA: TGTGCCAGCAGCCAGGCAGGGTACGGTGACGGCTACACCTTC; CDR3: CASSQAGYGDGYTF
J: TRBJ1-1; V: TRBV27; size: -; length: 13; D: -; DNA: TGTGCCAGCAGTGAGGGGGGACGATCTGAAGCTTTCTTT; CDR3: CASSEGGRSEAFF
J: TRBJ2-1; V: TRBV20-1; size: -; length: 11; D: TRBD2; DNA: TGCAGTGCCCCCCGGGGGGATGAGCAGTTCTTC; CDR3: CSAPRGDEQFF
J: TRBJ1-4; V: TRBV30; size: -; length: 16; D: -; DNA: TGTGCCTGGAGATCCAAAAGGCGACTTCTTAATGAAAAACTGTTTTTT; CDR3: CAWRSKRRLLNEKLFF
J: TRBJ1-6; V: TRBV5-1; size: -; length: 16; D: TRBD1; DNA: TGCGCCAGCAGCCCCGGGACAGGGGTCTATAATTCACCCCTCCACTTT; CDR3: CASSPGTGVYNSPLHF
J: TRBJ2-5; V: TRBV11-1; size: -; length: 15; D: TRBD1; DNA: TGTGCCAGCAGCCGGGACAGGAGGATAAGCGAGACCCAGTACTTC; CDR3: CASSRDRRISETQYF
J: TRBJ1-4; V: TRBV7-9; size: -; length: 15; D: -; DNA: TGTGCCAGCAGCTTAGCAGGTTCAACTAATGAAAAACTGTTTTTT; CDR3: CASSLAGSTNEKLFF
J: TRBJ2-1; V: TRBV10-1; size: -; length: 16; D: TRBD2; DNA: TGCGCCAGCAGTGGTAGCGGGGGGCCTTCCTACAATGAGCAGTTCTTC; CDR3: CASSGSGGPSYNEQFF
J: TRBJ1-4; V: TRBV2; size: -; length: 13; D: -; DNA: TGTGCCAGCAGTGGCGGACGGGGGGAAAAACTGTTTTTT; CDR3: CASSGGRGEKLFF
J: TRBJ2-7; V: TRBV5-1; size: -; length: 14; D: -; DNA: TGCGCCAGCAGCTTGTCCCCACCTTCCTACGAGCAGTACTTC; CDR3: CASSLSPPSYEQYF
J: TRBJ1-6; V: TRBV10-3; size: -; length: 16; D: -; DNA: TGTGCCACCAAAGGCGGGGCGACTGACCATAATTCACCCCTCCACTTT; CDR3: CATKGGATDHNSPLHF
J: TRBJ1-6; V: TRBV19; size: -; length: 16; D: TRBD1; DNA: TGTGCCAGTAGTAGAACCGGGACAGGGGCCGAATCACCCCTCCACTTT; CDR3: CASSRTGTGAESPLHF
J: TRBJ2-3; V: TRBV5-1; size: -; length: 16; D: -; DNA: TGCGCCAGCAGCTTGAATGACGCCCCTGGCACAGATACGCAGTATTTT; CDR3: CASSLNDAPGTDTQYF
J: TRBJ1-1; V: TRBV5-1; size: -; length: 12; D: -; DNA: TGCGCCAGCAGCTTGAGAGGAACTGAAGCTTTCTTT; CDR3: CASSLRGTEAFF
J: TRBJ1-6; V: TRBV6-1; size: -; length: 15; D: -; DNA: TGTGCCACCCAGACGGAGAGCTCCTATAATTCACCCCTCCACTTT; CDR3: CATQTESSYNSPLHF
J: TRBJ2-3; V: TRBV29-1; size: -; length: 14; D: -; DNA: TGCAGCGTTGTCGGGGGCCAAAGCACAGATACGCAGTATTTT; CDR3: CSVVGGQSTDTQYF
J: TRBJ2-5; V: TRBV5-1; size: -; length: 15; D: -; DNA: TGCGCCAGCAGCTTGGATGCGCTACCCCAAGAGACCCAGTACTTC; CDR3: CASSLDALPQETQYF
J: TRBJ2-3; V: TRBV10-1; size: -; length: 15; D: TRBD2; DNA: TGCGCCAGCAGCCCCGGGACTAGCGGCACAGATACGCAGTATTTT; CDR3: CASSPGTSGTDTQYF
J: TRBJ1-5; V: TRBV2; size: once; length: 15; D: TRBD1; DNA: TGTGCCAGCAGTGGACAGGGCTCAAACAATCAGCCCCAGCATTTT; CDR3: CASSGQGSNNQPQHF
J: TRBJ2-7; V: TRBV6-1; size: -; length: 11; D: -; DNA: TGTGCCAGCAGTCAGGTCATCGAGCAGTACTTC; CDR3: CASSQVIEQYF
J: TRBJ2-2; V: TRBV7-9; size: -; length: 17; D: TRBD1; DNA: TGTGCCAGCAGTCCCATCTTTGGCACAGGGGAAACCGGGGAGCTGTTTTTT; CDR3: CASSPIFGTGETGELFF
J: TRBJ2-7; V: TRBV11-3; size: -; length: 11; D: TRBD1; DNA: TGTGCCAGCGGGACAGGGTACGAGCAGTACTTC; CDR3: CASGTGYEQYF
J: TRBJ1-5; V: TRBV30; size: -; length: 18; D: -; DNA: TGTGCCTGGAGTGGTAGGTCAGGGGCCGCCTATAGCAATCAGCCCCAGCATTTT; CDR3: CAWSGRSGAAYSNQPQHF
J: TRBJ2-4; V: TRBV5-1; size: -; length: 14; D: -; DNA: TGCGCCAGCAGCTTGGAAGGGGTACAAAACATTCAGTACTTC; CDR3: CASSLEGVQNIQYF
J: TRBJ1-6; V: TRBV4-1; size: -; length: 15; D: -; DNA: TGCGCCAGCAGCCAAGACTACAGGGTTGGTTCACCCCTCCACTTT; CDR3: CASSQDYRVGSPLHF
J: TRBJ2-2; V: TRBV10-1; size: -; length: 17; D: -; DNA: TGCGCCAGCAGGGCCGGCTCGCTAGCGATGAACACCGGGGAGCTGTTTTTT; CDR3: CASRAGSLAMNTGELFF
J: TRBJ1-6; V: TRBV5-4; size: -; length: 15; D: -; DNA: TGTGCCAGCAGTTTGGAGGCCGGGGGCAATTCACCCCTCCACTTT; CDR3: CASSLEAGGNSPLHF
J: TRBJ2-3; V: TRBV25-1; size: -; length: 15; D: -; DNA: TGTGCCAGCAGTGTAGGGGGGACCTCCACAGATACGCAGTATTTT; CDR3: CASSVGGTSTDTQYF
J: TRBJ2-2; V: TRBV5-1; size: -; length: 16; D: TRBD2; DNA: TGCGCCAGCAACCCGTTAGCGGGAGACTACACCGGGGAGCTGTTTTTT; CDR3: CASNPLAGDYTGELFF
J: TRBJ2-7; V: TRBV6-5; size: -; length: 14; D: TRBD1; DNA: TGTGCCAGCAGACGTGGACAGGGTTCCTACGAGCAGTACTTC; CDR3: CASRRGQGSYEQYF